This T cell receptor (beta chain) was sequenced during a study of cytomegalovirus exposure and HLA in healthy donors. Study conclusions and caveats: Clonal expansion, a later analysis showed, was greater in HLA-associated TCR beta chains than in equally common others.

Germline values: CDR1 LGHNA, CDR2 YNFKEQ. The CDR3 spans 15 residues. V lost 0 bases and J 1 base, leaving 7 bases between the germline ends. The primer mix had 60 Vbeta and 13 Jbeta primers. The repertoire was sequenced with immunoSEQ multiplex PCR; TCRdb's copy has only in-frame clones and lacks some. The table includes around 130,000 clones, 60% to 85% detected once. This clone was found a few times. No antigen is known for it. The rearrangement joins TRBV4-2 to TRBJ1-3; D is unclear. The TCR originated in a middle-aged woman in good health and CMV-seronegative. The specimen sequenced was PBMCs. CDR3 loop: CASSQDRRSGNTIYF. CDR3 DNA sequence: TGTGCCAGCAGCCAAGATAGGAGGTCTGGAAACACCATATATTTT.